Below, one T cell receptor beta chain is given with its context. Self-reported history from a screening survey and questionnaire set each donor's cohort. V was shortened by 7 bases and J by 4 bases, with 14 bases between the two germline ends. Germline values: CDR1 SGHKS, CDR2 YYEKEE (reference sequence). The CDR3 contains 13 residues. Profiling relied on immunoSEQ multiplex PCR, and the TCRdb table lists in-frame clones only, not all of them. Here the sample spans 250,000 to 300,000 clones, around 86% being singletons. This record belongs to a study of blood T cell repertoires in COVID-19. This chain joins TRBV5-5 and TRBJ1-1; no definite D call. Material for sequencing was PBMCs or T cells enriched from blood (not recorded which). The TCR sequence derives from a middle-aged woman who had recovered from COVID-19. Written as DNA, the CDR3 is TGTGCCAGCGGTCAAACGGGAAGCACTGAAGCTTTCTTT. Protein sequence: CASGQTGSTEAFF.